This T cell receptor (beta chain) was sequenced for a study of identical twins. Study results and caveats: Zero-insertion results could be subject to partial confounding by invariant MAIT and iNKT cells. Insertions ran lower in abundant cord blood beta clonotypes, though not in memory repertoires.

With regard to this clonotype: Its antigen is unidentified.

cDNA molecules carried unique molecular identifiers, and template switching added a universal primer site. Each CDR3 protein is one row after TCRdb ran MiXCR on the 5' RACE reads. This sample has approximately 670,000 distinct CDR3 sequences, with 5.5% to 6.5% found just once. The source material was naive T cells sorted from blood. This TCR came from a man younger than 35 in good health.

CDR3 region: CASSPRGRSGELFF. In DNA form, the CDR3 reads TGTGCCAGCTCACCGCGCGGGAGGTCCGGGGAGCTGTTTTTT. The chain carries TRBV18 and TRBJ2-2; 8 bases agree with TRBD2. Looked up from germline, CDR1 is KGHSH and CDR2 is LQKENI. The V gene end was trimmed by 3 bases and the J gene end by 6 bases; junction bases not matched to a gene: 3. The CDR3 consists of 14 residues.